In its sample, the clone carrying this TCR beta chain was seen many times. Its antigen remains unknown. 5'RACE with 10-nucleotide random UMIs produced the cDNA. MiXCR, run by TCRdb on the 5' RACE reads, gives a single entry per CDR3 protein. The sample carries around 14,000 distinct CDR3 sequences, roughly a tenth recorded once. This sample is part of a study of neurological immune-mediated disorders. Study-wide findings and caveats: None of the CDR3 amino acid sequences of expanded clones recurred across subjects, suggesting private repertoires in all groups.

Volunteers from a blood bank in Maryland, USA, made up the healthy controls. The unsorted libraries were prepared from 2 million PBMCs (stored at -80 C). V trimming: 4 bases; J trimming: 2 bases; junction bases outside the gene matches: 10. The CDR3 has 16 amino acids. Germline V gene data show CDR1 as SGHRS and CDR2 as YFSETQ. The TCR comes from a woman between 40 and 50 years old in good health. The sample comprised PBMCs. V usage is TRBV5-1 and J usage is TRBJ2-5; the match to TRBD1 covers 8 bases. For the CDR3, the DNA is TGCGCCAGCAGCATAGGGACAGGAGTCACTCAAGAGACCCAGTACTTC. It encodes CASSIGTGVTQETQYF. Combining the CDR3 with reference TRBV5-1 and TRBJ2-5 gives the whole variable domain KAGVTQTPRYLIKTRGQQVTLSCSPISGHRSVSWYQQTPGQGLQFLFEYFSETQRNKGNFPGRFSGRQFSNSRSEMNVSTLELGDSALYLCASSIGTGVTQETQYFGPGTRLLVL.